These T cell receptor beta chains were read from a single sample in a study of shared clonotypes between healthy human individuals. Here immunoSEQ multiplex PCR was the method, and the copy in TCRdb shows in-frame clones only, minus some. The data contain more than 2 million clones, 90% to 95% of them seen just once; the ten biggest clones take up more than 0.1%. Material for sequencing was naive CD4+ T cells sorted from blood. The origin of the receptors is a man aged 18 to 29 in good health. Each CDR3 is given with its conserved first and last residue. The D gene is left open where the match is weak. Clone size is stated in some rows and not others, as once, few, many or a class when expanded.

size: .
J: TRBJ2-7
V: TRBV6-5
D: .
DNA: TGTGCCAGCAGTTACTTAGAGGGGTACGAGCAGTACTTC
CDR3: CASSYLEGYEQYF

size: .
J: TRBJ2-7
V: TRBV28
D: .
DNA: TGTGCCAGCAGTTCCCAGGGGGGCCTCTCCTACGAGCAGTACTTC
CDR3: CASSSQGGLSYEQYF

size: .
J: TRBJ2-1
V: TRBV29-1
D: TRBD2
DNA: TGCAGCGTTGCAAGCGGGGCCTCCTACAATGAGCAGTTCTTC
CDR3: CSVASGASYNEQFF

size: .
J: TRBJ2-5
V: TRBV10-1
D: .
DNA: TGCGCCAGCAGTCCTAGACAGCAAGAGACCCAGTACTTC
CDR3: CASSPRQQETQYF

size: .
J: TRBJ2-1
V: TRBV5-1
D: TRBD1
DNA: TGCGCCAGCAGCTTGGGGGGACAGTCCTACAATGAGCAGTTCTTC
CDR3: CASSLGGQSYNEQFF

size: .
J: TRBJ2-1
V: TRBV11-2
D: .
DNA: TGTGCCAGCAGCTTAGACAGGGGGGGTTACAATGAGCAGTTCTTC
CDR3: CASSLDRGGYNEQFF

size: .
J: TRBJ2-1
V: TRBV7-3
D: TRBD2
DNA: TGTGCCAGCAGCGCCACTAGCGGTTACAATGAGCAGTTCTTC
CDR3: CASSATSGYNEQFF

size: .
J: TRBJ1-1
V: TRBV6-5
D: TRBD1
DNA: TGTGCCAGCAGTTACTTGTGGACAGGGATGAACACTGAAGCTTTCTTT
CDR3: CASSYLWTGMNTEAFF

size: .
J: TRBJ1-3
V: TRBV18
D: TRBD1
DNA: TGTGCCAGCTCAGTGGGGACAGGGAAGAACACCATATATTTT
CDR3: CASSVGTGKNTIYF

size: .
J: TRBJ1-3
V: TRBV5-1
D: .
DNA: TGCGCCAGCAGCTTGAGCAGCTCTGGAAACACCATATATTTT
CDR3: CASSLSSSGNTIYF

size: .
J: TRBJ2-7
V: TRBV6-1
D: .
DNA: TGTGCCAGCGGGCCGGGACGTGGGTCCTACGAGCAGTACTTC
CDR3: CASGPGRGSYEQYF

size: .
J: TRBJ1-1
V: TRBV15
D: TRBD1
DNA: TGTGCCACCAGCAGGACCTCAGGGGGGTCCATGAACACTGAAGCTTTCTTT
CDR3: CATSRTSGGSMNTEAFF

size: .
J: TRBJ2-7
V: TRBV2
D: .
DNA: TGTGCCAGCAGTGAATGGAGCTACGAGCAGTACTTC
CDR3: CASSEWSYEQYF

size: .
J: TRBJ2-1
V: TRBV5-1
D: .
DNA: TGCGCCAGCAGCCTACGGGCGAGCTCCTACAATGAGCAGTTCTTC
CDR3: CASSLRASSYNEQFF

size: .
J: TRBJ2-1
V: TRBV11-2
D: TRBD1
DNA: TGTGCCAGCAGCCCTCCGGGACAGGGCCGCCATGAGCAGTTCTTC
CDR3: CASSPPGQGRHEQFF

size: .
J: TRBJ1-5
V: TRBV2
D: .
DNA: TGTGCCAGCAGTATGGCCGGAGGGAGCAATCAGCCCCAGCATTTT
CDR3: CASSMAGGSNQPQHF

size: .
J: TRBJ2-1
V: TRBV29-1
D: TRBD2
DNA: TGCAGCGTCGGAACTAGCGCGACCTTCGATGAGCAGTTCTTC
CDR3: CSVGTSATFDEQFF

size: .
J: TRBJ2-3
V: TRBV5-4
D: TRBD1
DNA: TGTGCCAGCAGCCCGGACAGGTACACAGATACGCAGTATTTT
CDR3: CASSPDRYTDTQYF

size: .
J: TRBJ2-6
V: TRBV4-1
D: .
DNA: TGCGCCAGCAGCCAACGGGTAGCTATTCTGGGGGCCAACGTCCTGACTTTC
CDR3: CASSQRVAILGANVLTF

size: .
J: TRBJ2-7
V: TRBV7-2
D: .
DNA: TGTGCCAGCAGCCCAGCCCGATACGAGCAGTACTTC
CDR3: CASSPARYEQYF

size: .
J: TRBJ1-1
V: TRBV6-5
D: .
DNA: TGTGCCAGCAGTTACAGGGGGAACACTGAAGCTTTCTTT
CDR3: CASSYRGNTEAFF

size: .
J: TRBJ2-7
V: TRBV7-2
D: TRBD2
DNA: TGTGCCAGCAGTTTAGGACTAGCGGGAGTGTACGAGCAGTACTTC
CDR3: CASSLGLAGVYEQYF

size: once
J: TRBJ2-1
V: TRBV10-3
D: .
DNA: TGTACCATCAGCCAACTAGCATTGGAAGGGAACAATGAGCAGTTCTTC
CDR3: CTISQLALEGNNEQFF

size: .
J: TRBJ2-5
V: TRBV5-1
D: .
DNA: TGCGCCAGCAGCACCCGGCCTCGGGCCCAAGAGACCCAGTACTTC
CDR3: CASSTRPRAQETQYF

size: once
J: TRBJ1-2
V: TRBV27
D: .
DNA: TGTGCCAGCAGTTTCCAGGGGAAGGGGGTTATCACCTTC
CDR3: CASSFQGKGVITF

size: once
J: TRBJ1-1
V: TRBV5-8
D: .
DNA: TGTGCCAGCAGCTCCATCGGGAGGGGAGAACTTGAAGCTTTCTTT
CDR3: CASSSIGRGELEAFF

size: .
J: TRBJ1-5
V: TRBV2
D: .
DNA: TGTGCCAGCAGTGGACCCGGGGGACAACGTCAGCCCCAGCATTTT
CDR3: CASSGPGGQRQPQHF